The 7 T cell receptor beta chains below come from one sample, sequenced in a study of naive and memory T cell subsets. These receptors have no identified antigens. Two oligonucleotides, mixed equimolar, formed the beta constant-region primer covering TRBC1 and TRBC2. The ligated cDNA underwent four PCR rounds using SP2 and nested alpha and beta constant-region primers. TCRdb processed the UMI-ligation and nested PCR reads anew with MiXCR; each CDR3 protein has one entry. Among about 90,000 distinct CDR3 sequences listed, about 10% were seen once. Whole-study findings and limits: Naive repertoires, especially CD8, held a few larger clonotypes, possibly memory cells re-expressing CD45RA.

The sequenced sample was naive CD4+ T cells from blood. These receptors all stem from a human donor in good health.

This clonotype was picked up a small number of times. V gene TRBV10-3 combines with J gene TRBJ2-1; 11 positions match TRBD2. CDR1 is ENHRY, CDR2 SYGVKD, per germline. The CDR3 runs 15 residues. V gave up 4 bases and J gave up 7 bases; unmatched junction bases: 6. The CDR3: CAISGTSGRGNEQFF. The CDR3 DNA is TGTGCCATCAGTGGTACTAGCGGGAGAGGTAATGAGCAGTTCTTC.

Notes on this clonotype: A much larger clone differs from this one at a single base, so this may be a read error. V is TRBV3-1 and J is TRBJ2-1; the match to TRBD1 covers 9 bases. Germline V gives CDR1 LGHDT, CDR2 YNNKEL (reference sequence). This CDR3 is built from 15 residues. CDR3 in DNA: TGTTCCAGCAGCCAACAGGGGGCCCTAGGTAATGAGCAGTTCTTC. Translating gives CSSSQQGALGNEQFF.

The CDR3 DNA reads as TGTGCCAGCACCCATTGGGGAAGCGCCCTCACCGGGGAGCTGTTTTTT. This gives the protein CASTHWGSALTGELFF. This chain joins TRBV7-2 and TRBJ2-2; D not certain. Germline V gene sequence: CDR1 SGHTA, CDR2 FQGNSA. Between the trimmed V and J ends, which lost 7 bases and 4 bases, there was a span of 19 bases. The CDR3 covers 16 residues.

This clonotype was recorded a few times. This CDR3 reads CASSFQRESDTQYF. In nucleotides, the CDR3 is TGCGCCAGCAGCTTTCAACGGGAGAGCGATACGCAGTATTTT. The gene calls are TRBV5-1 and TRBJ2-3; perhaps TRBD2 as D (6 bases). The CDR3 is 14 amino acids. Germline assignment: CDR1 SGHRS and CDR2 YFSETQ. Trimming shortened V by 2 bases and J by 6 bases, and 13 bases separated the two germline ends. The full variable domain, completed using reference TRBV5-1 and TRBJ2-3, is KAGVTQTPRYLIKTRGQQVTLSCSPISGHRSVSWYQQTPGQGLQFLFEYFSETQRNKGNFPGRFSGRQFSNSRSEMNVSTLELGDSALYLCASSFQRESDTQYFGPGTRLTVL.

This clonotype was detected only a few times. The V call is TRBV6-2 or TRBV6-3, the J call TRBJ2-1; D is unclear. This CDR3 is 14 amino acids long. Per the germline V gene, CDR1 is MNHEY and CDR2 is SVGEGT. Trimming removed 7 bases from V and 0 bases from J, with 10 bases in between. CDR3 nucleotide sequence: TGTGCCAGCAAGAGAGACCTCTCCTACAATGAGCAGTTCTTC. It encodes CASKRDLSYNEQFF.

This clonotype has just a few counts. The chain joins TRBV2 to TRBJ2-1; TRBD2 agrees at 16 bases. Germline CDR1 SNHLY, CDR2 FYNNEI. The J segment lost 8 bases and the V segment lost 8 bases, leaving 3 bases of the junction unmatched. The CDR3 runs 14 residues. CDR3 nucleotide sequence: TGTGCCAGCGGGACTAGCGGGAGGGTCGATGAGCAGTTCTTC. Amino acids: CASGTSGRVDEQFF.

This clonotype was detected many times. The V gene is TRBV12-3 or TRBV12-4, the J gene TRBJ2-7; 9 positions agree with TRBD1. The CDR3 is made up of 17 amino acids. Losses at the gene ends were 3 bases for V and 1 base for J; bases not matched to a gene: 10. This CDR3 is CASSLDRRDRASYEQYF. The DNA of the CDR3 is TGTGCCAGCAGTTTGGATAGGAGGGACAGGGCGTCCTACGAGCAGTACTTC.